The 17 T cell receptor beta chains presented below share a single source sample, sequenced in a study of T cells in Graves' hyperthyroidism and ophthalmopathy. Amplified TCR beta CDR3 regions derived from RNA transcripts. During a first-round RT-PCR of the TCR CDR3, the HTBI primer set was used. TCRdb re-called the multiplex PCR reads with MiXCR, one entry per CDR3 protein. This sample has roughly 500,000 distinct CDR3 sequences; 46% occur once, and the top ten carry approximately 44%. Sequences were obtained from peripheral blood or thyroid tissue (not recorded which). These receptor sequences come from an adult woman with Graves' disease, either hyperthyroidism or ophthalmopathy (not recorded which).

Only a few counts were recorded for this clonotype. The chain combines TRBV6-5 with TRBJ2-7; D possibly corresponds to TRBD2 (6 bases). Germline assignment: CDR1 MNHEY and CDR2 SVGAGI. The V end lost 1 base, the J end lost 6 bases, and 13 bases lay between the germline ends. This CDR3 contains 14 residues. CDR3 DNA: TGTGCCAGCAGTTACTTAGCCGGGACTTCCGAGCAGTACTTC. It yields the protein CASSYLAGTSEQYF.

The chain couples TRBV7-2 to TRBJ2-7; 8 nucleotides match TRBD2. This CDR3 is built from 15 residues. The V gene's germline CDR1 is SGHTA and CDR2 FQGNSA. Losses at the gene ends were 6 bases for V and 2 bases for J; bases not matched to a gene: 9. The CDR3 region is CASRGGSGKAYEQYF. CDR3 bases: TGTGCCAGCAGGGGAGGTAGCGGGAAAGCCTACGAGCAGTACTTC.

This clonotype has at least ten counts. The chain recombines TRBV29-1 with TRBJ1-1; D gene uncertain. The CDR3 consists of 12 residues. Germline assignment: CDR1 SQVTM and CDR2 ANQGSEA. V lost 5 bases to trimming and J lost 4 bases, with 11 bases between them. CDR3: CSVWGEGTEAFF. CDR3 bases: TGCAGCGTTTGGGGAGAGGGCACTGAAGCTTTCTTT.

The chain uses TRBV9 and TRBJ2-6; D tentatively fits TRBD1 or TRBD2 (5 bases each). The CDR3 loop spans 19 amino acids. V lost 3 bases and J 1 base, leaving 20 bases between the germline ends. Germline CDR1 reads SGDLS; CDR2 reads YYNGEE. The CDR3 sequence: CASSGSRDGEWSGANVLTF. DNA of the CDR3: TGTGCCAGCAGCGGATCCCGGGACGGGGAATGGTCTGGGGCCAACGTCCTGACTTTC.

About this clonotype: No DNA is shown, since the ends of the CDR3 on it are uncertain; the CDR3 is the one TCRdb lists. This chain joins TRBV10-3 and TRBJ1-5. Germline CDR1 and CDR2: ENHRY and SYGVKD. From its first to its last residue, the CDR3 has 19 amino acids. This CDR3 is CAISGYNEKLFFGSGTQHF.

This clonotype was counted a few times. The V gene is TRBV19, the J gene TRBJ1-2, with a possible D match to TRBD1 (5 bases). The CDR3 extends over 14 amino acids. Trimming took off 9 bases at V and 3 bases at J, with 17 bases between the two ends. Germline V lookup: CDR1 LNHDA, CDR2 SQIVND (reference sequence). CDR3 sequence reads: CASSVEGRDYGYTF. DNA of the CDR3: TGTGCCAGCAGCGTTGAGGGGAGGGACTATGGCTACACCTTC.

This rearrangement joins TRBV6-5 to TRBJ1-1; TRBD1 aligns across 7 bases. Germline V gives CDR1 MNHEY, CDR2 SVGAGI. V lost 9 bases and J lost 7; bases outside the gene matches: 11. The CDR3 consists of 13 residues. The CDR3 here is CASRDSGSNEAFF. The CDR3 nucleotides are TGTGCCAGTAGGGACAGCGGGAGCAATGAAGCTTTCTTT.

This clonotype has just one count. This rearrangement joins TRBV11-2 to TRBJ2-7; TRBD2 matches 7 bases. V shed 5 bases, J shed 2 bases, and the junction held 9 bases outside the gene matches. The germline CDR1 and CDR2 sequences are SGHAT and FQNNGV. The CDR3 sequence is 15 residues long. For the CDR3, the DNA is TGTGCCAGCAGCGCGGCGGGGGACGGACCCTACGAGCAGTACTTC. Residues: CASSAAGDGPYEQYF.

This clonotype has more than one count but fewer than ten. The CDR3, as DNA: TGTGCCAGCAGCCGTTTCAGGGGAGGCGTGGGCAATCAGCCCCAGCATTTT. Its protein product is CASSRFRGGVGNQPQHF. The chain combines TRBV12-3 or TRBV12-4 with TRBJ1-5; weak D call: TRBD1 (6 bases). CDR3 length equals 17 residues. Between the trimmed V and J ends, which lost 6 bases and 2 bases, there was a span of 20 bases.

There are a few counts of this clonotype. The chain couples TRBV7-9 to TRBJ1-2; D gene uncertain. This CDR3 contains 13 residues. The V gene's germline CDR1 is SEHNR and CDR2 FQNEAQ (reference sequence). Trimming pared 5 bases from V and 4 bases from J, leaving 11 bases between. The CDR3 region is CASSQDGVYGYTF. CDR3 in DNA: TGTGCCAGCAGCCAAGATGGTGTCTATGGCTACACCTTC.

The genes are TRBV10-1 and TRBJ1-6; D gene ambiguous. The CDR3 extends over 13 amino acids. V shed 7 bases and J shed 8 bases, with 12 bases lying between them. Germline-derived CDR1 and CDR2 are WNHNN and SYGVQD (reference sequence). The CDR3, as DNA: TGCGCCAGCAAAGCAACCCTTGATTCACCCCTCCACTTT. Translation gives CASKATLDSPLHF.

This clonotype was counted a single time. In DNA, the CDR3 is TGTGCCAGCGAAGGATGGGAGACCCAGCATTTT. Translated: CASEGWETQHF. The chain couples TRBV2 to TRBJ1-5, with D unclear. The length of the CDR3 is 11 residues. The V and J ends lost 8 bases and 11 bases respectively, with 13 bases between them. Germline V gene lookup returns CDR1 SNHLY and CDR2 FYNNEI.

J is TRBJ2-3 and V is TRBV12-3 or TRBV12-4; TRBD1 is a possible D gene (5 bases). The ends were cut back, 6 bases at V and 7 bases at J, with 20 bases in the middle. This CDR3 spans 15 amino acids. This CDR3 is CASSLIVWGANTQYF. CDR3 sequence (DNA): TGTGCCAGCAGCTTAATCGTCTGGGGCGCGAATACGCAGTATTTT.

This chain connects TRBV7-9 to TRBJ1-4; D is unclear. V gave up 0 bases and J gave up 4 bases, with 3 bases separating them. Germline loops: CDR1 SEHNR, CDR2 FQNEAQ (reference sequence). The CDR3 runs 13 residues. The CDR3 protein is CASSLANNEKLFF. The CDR3 DNA reads TGTGCCAGCAGCTTAGCGAATAATGAAAAACTGTTTTTT.

This rearrangement joins TRBV12-3 or TRBV12-4 to TRBJ2-5; D ambiguous. V lost 4 bases and J lost 7, with 10 bases in between. The CDR3 is made up of 12 amino acids. CDR3: CASSSPVGTQYF. CDR3 in DNA: TGTGCCAGCAGTTCCCCGGTTGGGACCCAGTACTTC.

The chain links TRBV29-1 to TRBJ1-1; TRBD1 aligns across 8 bases. Trimming at V came to 6 bases and at J to 1 base, leaving 13 bases not matched to a gene. Germline CDR1 SQVTM, CDR2 ANQGSEA. CDR3 length: 16 amino acids. For the CDR3, the DNA is TGCAGCGTCCGGTTGGGCTTGGGGACAGGGAACACTGAAGCTTTCTTT. This encodes CSVRLGLGTGNTEAFF. The full variable domain, its missing parts supplied by reference TRBV29-1 and TRBJ1-1, is SAVISQKPSRDICQRGTSLTIQCQVDSQVTMMFWYRQQPGQSLTLIATANQGSEATYESGFVIDKFPISRPNLTFSTLTVSNMSPEDSSIYLCSVRLGLGTGNTEAFFGQGTRLTVV.

This chain uses TRBV7-2 with TRBJ1-5; D unresolved. Trimming shortened V by 5 bases and J by 2 bases, and 10 bases separated the two germline ends. This CDR3 comprises 14 residues. Germline V gives CDR1 SGHTA, CDR2 FQGNSA. The CDR3 DNA reads as TGTGCCAGCAGCCAATCCAGTCGCAATCAGCCCCAGCATTTT. Protein sequence: CASSQSSRNQPQHF.